What follows describes a single TCR beta chain. This CDR3 is 15 amino acids long. Germline CDR1 is MGHRA and CDR2 is YSYEKL. The V end lost 3 bases, the J end lost 1 base, and 10 bases lay between the germline ends. These data belong to a study of shared clonotypes between healthy human individuals. Clones were sequenced by immunoSEQ multiplex PCR, and TCRdb holds only the in-frame ones, with some missing. The data show 2 million to 2.5 million clones, around 92% seen once. The rearrangement uses TRBV4-1 and TRBJ2-1; D not certain. Sequencing used naive CD4+ T cells from PBMCs. Subset described: CD45RA+ positively selected. The source is a young man in good health. Some clones in this sample may be carry-over from other donors' samples. CDR3 coding DNA: TGCGCCAGCAGCCAGGCGGTTAGTTCCTACAATGAGCAGTTCTTC. Amino acids: CASSQAVSSYNEQFF.